This T cell receptor (beta chain) was observed in a study of blood T cell repertoires in COVID-19. Overall study context: Italy, Spain and the United States were the sources of the convalescent and acute COVID-19 samples.

From germline, CDR1 is KGHSH and CDR2 LQKENI. V shed 3 bases and J shed 1 base, with 11 bases lying between them. This CDR3 has 15 residues. Original data processing: Amplification from reference gene primers served as the basis for estimated nucleated cell counts. Sequenced by immunoSEQ multiplex PCR; TCRdb stores in-frame clones only, minus some. Clonal size and the V and J genes are those of that table, whereas D and trimming came from the DNA. The sample holds about 110,000 clones, 70% to 90% seen once. This clone appeared a single time. This receptor was taken from an older woman with acute or convalescent COVID-19. The chain couples TRBV18 to TRBJ2-3, with D possibly being TRBD2 (5 bases). Material for sequencing was peripheral blood. CDR3 bases: TGTGCCAGCTCACCCTCGAGGACTGGCACAGATACGCAGTATTTT. This sequence encodes CASSPSRTGTDTQYF. Full variable domain (outside the CDR3, taken from reference TRBV18 and TRBJ2-3): NAGVMQNPRHLVRRRGQEARLRCSPMKGHSHVYWYRQLPEEGLKFMVYLQKENIIDESGMPKERFSAEFPKEGPSILRIQQVVRGDSAAYFCASSPSRTGTDTQYFGPGTRLTVL.